A selection of T cell receptor beta chains follows, all from one sample in a study of blood T cell repertoires in COVID-19. Profiling relied on immunoSEQ multiplex PCR, and the TCRdb table lists in-frame clones only, not all of them. The data show 130,000 or so clones, approximately 83% seen once. The sequenced sample consisted of PBMCs or T cells enriched from blood (not recorded which). All receptors come from a man aged 45-65 years who had recovered from COVID-19. Both conserved end residues are part of each CDR3. D genes are given only for firm matches. Clone size is given for some rows only: seen once, a few or many times, or a class if the clone is expanded.

>TRBJ1-1|16|NA|TRBD1|TRBV5-1
CASSLGQGISNTEAFF
TGCGCCAGCAGCTTGGGACAGGGGATTTCGAACACTGAAGCTTTCTTT
>TRBJ1-2|14|NA|TRBD1|TRBV7-2
CASSPWDRNYGYTF
TGTGCCAGCAGCCCCTGGGACAGGAACTATGGCTACACCTTC
>TRBJ1-5|16|NA|TRBD1|TRBV24-1
CATSDSRQGADQPQHF
TGTGCCACCAGTGATTCAAGACAGGGGGCTGATCAGCCCCAGCATTTT
>TRBJ2-1|15|NA|TRBD1|TRBV12-5
CASGLGTGGINEQFF
TGTGCTAGTGGTTTAGGGACAGGGGGTATTAATGAGCAGTTCTTC
>TRBJ2-1|14|NA|TRBD2|TRBV7-9
CASSSSGTSLGKFF
TGTGCCAGCAGCTCAAGCGGGACTAGCTTGGGGAAGTTCTTC
>TRBJ2-1|12|NA|TRBD2|TRBV27
CASSTSGGVQFF
TGTGCCAGCAGTACTAGCGGGGGTGTGCAGTTCTTC
>TRBJ2-3|16|NA|TRBD2|TRBV7-2
CASSYGTSGGGDTQYF
TGTGCCAGCAGCTATGGGACTAGCGGGGGAGGAGATACGCAGTATTTT
>TRBJ1-1|17|few|TRBD1|TRBV27
CASSLSRDRGGSTEAFF
TGTGCCAGCAGTTTATCGCGGGACAGGGGAGGGAGCACTGAAGCTTTCTTT
>TRBJ1-5|15|NA|TRBD1|TRBV7-2
CASSYGTGELQPQHF
TGTGCCAGCAGCTACGGGACAGGGGAGCTTCAGCCCCAGCATTTT
>TRBJ2-7|14|NA|TRBD1|TRBV9
CAREGTGVSYEQYF
TGTGCCAGAGAGGGGACAGGAGTTTCCTACGAGCAGTACTTC